The TCR beta chain under discussion was sequenced for a study of preoperative IRX-2 immunotherapy in early breast cancer. The treatment was: preoperative locoregional IRX-2 cytokine immunotherapy. Sequencing used immunoSEQ multiplex PCR; TCRdb keeps in-frame clones, though not all of them. The sample holds fewer than 25,000 clones, roughly 90% seen once. Germline loops: CDR1 MGHRA, CDR2 YSYEKL. The CDR3 loop spans 19 amino acids. V was cut by 1 base and J by 2 bases, with 21 bases left in between. The source material was tumor tissue, sampled after IRX-2 immunotherapy. The source is a human donor with breast cancer. The J gene is TRBJ1-5, the V gene TRBV4-1; tentative D call: TRBD1 (5 bases). The CDR3 spells CASSQAPAGVRLGNQPQHF. The CDR3 DNA follows: TGCGCCAGCAGCCAAGCCCCGGCGGGGGTAAGGTTGGGCAATCAGCCCCAGCATTTT.